A selection of T cell receptor beta chains follows, all from one sample in a study of PD-L1 blockade in urothelial cancer. The repertoire was sequenced with immunoSEQ multiplex PCR; TCRdb's copy has only in-frame clones and lacks some. The data hold around 29,000 clones, with around four fifths observed a single time. The sequencing here drew on PBMCs, taken around atezolizumab (anti-PD-L1) treatment. Source of these receptors: a man in his 70s with urothelial cancer. CDR3s include the opening cysteine and the closing phenylalanine or tryptophan. The D gene is left open where the match is weak. Expanded clones are given a class, and other clones once, few, many or no size at all.

TRBJ2-5 TRBD2 TRBV11-3 NA CASSPERGGEETQYF TGTGCCAGCAGTCCAGAGCGGGGGGGCGAGGAGACCCAGTACTTC
TRBJ2-7 TRBD2 TRBV7-2 NA CASSPSGSYEQYF TGTGCCAGCAGTCCTAGCGGCTCCTACGAGCAGTACTTC
TRBJ1-1 NA TRBV7-8 NA CASKKWGDGRNTEAFF TGTGCCAGCAAAAAGTGGGGAGACGGAAGGAACACTGAAGCTTTCTTT
TRBJ1-6 TRBD1 TRBV5-1 few CASSITGGPNSPLHF TGCGCCAGCAGCATCACAGGGGGCCCAAATTCACCCCTCCACTTT
TRBJ2-2 NA TRBV2 NA CASRAQGIPTGELFF TGTGCCAGCAGAGCGCAGGGAATCCCCACCGGGGAGCTGTTTTTT
TRBJ2-5 TRBD2 TRBV7-8 NA CASSFGLGSQETQYF TGTGCCAGCAGCTTTGGACTAGGGAGCCAAGAGACCCAGTACTTC
TRBJ2-7 NA TRBV19 NA CASSFGLNYEQYF TGTGCCAGTAGTTTTGGGCTCAACTACGAGCAGTACTTC
TRBJ2-1 TRBD2 TRBV28 NA CASGLAGSDEQFF TGTGCCAGCGGACTAGCGGGATCCGATGAGCAGTTCTTC
TRBJ2-5 TRBD2 TRBV7-3 NA CASSPGGSGEQYF TGTGCCAGCAGTCCCGGGGGGTCGGGGGAGCAGTACTTC
TRBJ2-3 TRBD1 TRBV27 NA CASSNTYRGSTDTQYF TGTGCCAGCAGTAATACCTACAGGGGATCTACAGATACGCAGTATTTT
TRBJ1-1 NA TRBV7-2 once CASRRGGDEAFF TGTGCCAGCAGAAGGGGGGGAGACGAAGCTTTCTTT
TRBJ2-7 TRBD2 TRBV2 NA CASHTGLAGYEQYF TGTGCCAGTCATACGGGACTAGCGGGATACGAGCAGTACTTC
TRBJ2-2 TRBD1 TRBV11-3 NA CASSVQGGDTGELFF TGTGCCAGCAGCGTACAGGGGGGTGACACCGGGGAGCTGTTTTTT
TRBJ2-7 TRBD2 TRBV5-5 once CASSPPGTRSYEQYF TGTGCCAGCAGCCCCCCAGGGACTAGATCCTACGAGCAGTACTTC
TRBJ2-1 NA TRBV18 NA CASSPGVYNEQFF TGTGCCAGCTCACCCGGAGTATACAATGAGCAGTTCTTC
TRBJ2-7 NA TRBV7-2 NA CASSLHGRNEQYF TGTGCCAGCAGCTTACACGGGAGAAACGAGCAGTACTTC
TRBJ2-5 TRBD1 TRBV5-1 NA CASSWGQARIETQYF TGCGCCAGCAGCTGGGGACAGGCGAGGATAGAGACCCAGTACTTC
TRBJ2-1 TRBD2 TRBV2 NA CASKSGTISYNEQFF TGTGCCAGCAAATCCGGGACTATCTCCTACAATGAGCAGTTCTTC
TRBJ1-5 NA TRBV10-3 NA CAISESAGRVGQPQHF TGTGCCATCAGTGAGTCGGCAGGGAGGGTTGGTCAGCCCCAGCATTTT
TRBJ2-3 TRBD2 TRBV5-6 NA CASSASGSWTQYF TGTGCCAGCAGTGCTAGCGGGAGTTGGACGCAGTATTTT
TRBJ2-3 NA TRBV11-2 NA CASSPARVRTDTQYF TGTGCCAGCAGCCCTGCTCGGGTTCGCACAGATACGCAGTATTTT
TRBJ1-2 NA TRBV4-3 NA CASSQDQHSHGYTF TGCGCCAGCAGCCAAGATCAGCATAGCCATGGCTACACCTTC
TRBJ1-1 NA TRBV1 NA CTSLRENTEAFF TGCACCAGCCTCCGGGAGAACACTGAAGCTTTCTTT
TRBJ2-3 NA TRBV19 NA CASSINSKSTDTQYF TGTGCCAGTAGTATAAACAGCAAAAGCACAGATACGCAGTATTTT
TRBJ1-3 NA TRBV7-6 NA CASSYTAGNTIYF TGTGCCAGCAGTTACACAGCTGGAAACACCATATATTTT
TRBJ1-4 NA TRBV19 NA CASSIGSNEKLFF TGTGCCAGTAGTATAGGCAGTAATGAAAAACTGTTTTTT
TRBJ2-1 NA TRBV6-5 NA CASSYNGQPWGDEQFF TGTGCCAGCAGTTACAATGGCCAACCGTGGGGCGATGAGCAGTTCTTC
TRBJ2-1 TRBD2 TRBV6-5 NA CASSYLSGRANEQFF TGTGCCAGCAGTTACCTGAGCGGGAGGGCCAATGAGCAGTTCTTC
TRBJ2-3 TRBD2 TRBV5-5 NA CASSPGLAGATDTQYF TGTGCCAGCAGCCCGGGACTAGCGGGAGCCACAGATACGCAGTATTTT
TRBJ1-4 TRBD1 TRBV4-1 NA CASSPRQGTTNEKLFF TGCGCCAGCAGCCCCCGACAGGGCACAACTAATGAAAAACTGTTTTTT
TRBJ1-1 NA TRBV9 NA CASTRGGGTGNTEAFF TGTGCCAGCACCAGAGGGGGGGGAACCGGAAACACTGAAGCTTTCTTT
TRBJ2-1 NA TRBV5-1 NA CASSLAQGDKNEQFF TGCGCCAGCAGCTTGGCCCAGGGTGATAAGAATGAGCAGTTCTTC
TRBJ1-3 NA TRBV4-3 NA CASSQAGAGNTIYF TGCGCCAGCAGCCAAGCCGGGGCTGGAAACACCATATATTTT
TRBJ2-7 NA TRBV5-6 once CASSLGPGSYEQYF TGTGCCAGCAGCTTGGGCCCGGGAAGCTACGAGCAGTACTTC
TRBJ1-3 TRBD1 TRBV18 NA CASSPEAGGQGHTIYF TGTGCCAGCTCACCAGAAGCCGGAGGACAGGGTCACACCATATATTTT
TRBJ1-1 NA TRBV14 NA CASAKIERWDTEAFF TGTGCCAGCGCGAAAATCGAGCGATGGGACACTGAAGCTTTCTTT
TRBJ2-7 NA TRBV4-2 NA CASSRQESYEQYF TGTGCCAGCAGCCGACAGGAGTCCTACGAGCAGTACTTC
TRBJ1-1 NA TRBV9 NA CASSVESQGGTEAFF TGTGCCAGCAGCGTAGAGTCTCAGGGAGGTACTGAAGCTTTCTTT
TRBJ2-5 TRBD1 TRBV9 NA CASSVAGQDGETQYF TGTGCCAGCAGCGTAGCTGGACAGGACGGAGAGACCCAGTACTTC
TRBJ1-1 NA TRBV23-1 few CASTLTGSIEAFF TGCGCCAGCACTCTTACGGGAAGTATAGAAGCTTTCTTT
TRBJ2-1 NA TRBV10-2 NA CASSRGNEQFF TGCGCCAGCAGTAGGGGCAATGAGCAGTTCTTC
TRBJ2-1 TRBD2 TRBV7-8 NA CASSLTRTSGNSYNEQFF TGTGCCAGCAGCTTAACCCGGACTAGCGGGAACTCCTACAATGAGCAGTTCTTC
TRBJ2-1 TRBD2 TRBV9 NA CASSPRGLAGGPHEQFF TGTGCCAGCAGCCCGCGAGGACTAGCGGGGGGGCCACATGAGCAGTTCTTC
TRBJ2-1 NA TRBV12-1 NA CASSFAERLADSYNEQFF TGTGCCAGCAGCTTTGCGGAACGACTAGCGGACTCCTACAATGAGCAGTTCTTC
TRBJ2-7 TRBD2 TRBV7-2 NA CASSLSPRGVDEQYF TGTGCCAGCAGCTTAAGTCCGCGGGGGGTCGACGAGCAGTACTTC
TRBJ2-7 TRBD2 TRBV27 NA CASSPGTSGMKYEQYF TGTGCCAGCAGTCCCGGGACTAGCGGGATGAAGTACGAGCAGTACTTC
TRBJ1-6 NA TRBV6-1 NA CASRDSSYSPLHF TGTGCCAGCAGGGACAGCTCCTATTCACCCCTCCACTTT
TRBJ2-3 TRBD1 TRBV7-9 NA CASTRTGTDTQYF TGTGCCAGCACCCGGACAGGGACAGATACGCAGTATTTT
TRBJ2-1 TRBD2 TRBV11-3 NA CASSRGTIYDTNEQFF TGTGCCAGCAGCCGAGGGACTATATACGACACGAATGAGCAGTTCTTC
TRBJ2-7 TRBD1 TRBV18 NA CASSPGQDYEQYF TGTGCCAGCTCACCCGGACAGGACTACGAGCAGTACTTC